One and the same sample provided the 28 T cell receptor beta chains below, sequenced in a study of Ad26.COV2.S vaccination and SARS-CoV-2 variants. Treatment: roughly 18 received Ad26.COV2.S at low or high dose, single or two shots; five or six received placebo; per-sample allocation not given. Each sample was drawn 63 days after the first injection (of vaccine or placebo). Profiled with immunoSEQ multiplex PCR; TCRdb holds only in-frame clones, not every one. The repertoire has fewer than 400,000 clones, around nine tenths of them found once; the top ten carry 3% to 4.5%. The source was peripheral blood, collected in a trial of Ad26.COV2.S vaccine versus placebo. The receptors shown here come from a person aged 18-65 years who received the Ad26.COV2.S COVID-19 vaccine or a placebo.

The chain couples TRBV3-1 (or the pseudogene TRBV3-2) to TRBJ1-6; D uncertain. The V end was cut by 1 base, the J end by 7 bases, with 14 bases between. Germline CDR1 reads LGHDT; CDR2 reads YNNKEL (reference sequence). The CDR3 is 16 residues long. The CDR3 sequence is CASSQGGSGRNSPLHF. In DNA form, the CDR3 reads TGTGCCAGCAGCCAAGGAGGGAGCGGCAGGAATTCACCCCTCCACTTT.

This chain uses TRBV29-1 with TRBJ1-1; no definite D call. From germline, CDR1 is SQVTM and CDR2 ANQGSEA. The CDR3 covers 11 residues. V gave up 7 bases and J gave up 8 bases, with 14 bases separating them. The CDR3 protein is CSARLDEEAFF. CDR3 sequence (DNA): TGCAGCGCCCGTCTTGACGAGGAAGCTTTCTTT.

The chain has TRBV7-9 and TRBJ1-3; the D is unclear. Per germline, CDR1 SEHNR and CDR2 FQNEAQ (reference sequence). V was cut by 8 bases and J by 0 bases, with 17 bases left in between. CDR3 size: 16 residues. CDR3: CASRPLNRLSGNTIYF. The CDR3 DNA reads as TGTGCCAGCCGCCCACTCAACCGCCTCTCTGGAAACACCATATATTTT. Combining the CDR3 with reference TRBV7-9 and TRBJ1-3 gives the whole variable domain DTGVSQNPRHKITKRGQNVTFRCDPISEHNRLYWYRQTLGQGPEFLTYFQNEAQLEKSRLLSDRFSAERPKGSFSTLEIQRTEQGDSAMYLCASRPLNRLSGNTIYFGEGSWLTVV.

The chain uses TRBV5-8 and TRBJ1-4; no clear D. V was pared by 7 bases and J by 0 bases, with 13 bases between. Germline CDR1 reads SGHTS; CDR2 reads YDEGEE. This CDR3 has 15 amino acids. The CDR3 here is CASATYRPTNEKLFF. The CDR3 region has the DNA TGTGCCAGCGCTACTTATCGGCCAACTAATGAAAAACTGTTTTTT. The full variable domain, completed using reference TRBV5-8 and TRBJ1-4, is EAGVTQSPTHLIKTRGQQATLRCSPISGHTSVYWYQQALGLGLQFLLWYDEGEERNRGNFPPRFSGRQFPNYSSELNVNALELEDSALYLCASATYRPTNEKLFFGSGTQLSVL.

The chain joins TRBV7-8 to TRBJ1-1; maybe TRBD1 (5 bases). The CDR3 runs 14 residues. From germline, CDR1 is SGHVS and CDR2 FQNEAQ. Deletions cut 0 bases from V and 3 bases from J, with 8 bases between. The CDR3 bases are TGTGCCAGCAGCTTAGCGAGGGGTGACACTGAAGCTTTCTTT. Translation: CASSLARGDTEAFF. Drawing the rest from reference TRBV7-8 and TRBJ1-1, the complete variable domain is GAGVSQSPRYKVAKRGQDVALRCDPISGHVSLFWYQQALGQGPEFLTYFQNEAQLDKSGLPSDRFFAERPEGSVSTLKIQRTQQEDSAVYLCASSLARGDTEAFFGQGTRLTVV.

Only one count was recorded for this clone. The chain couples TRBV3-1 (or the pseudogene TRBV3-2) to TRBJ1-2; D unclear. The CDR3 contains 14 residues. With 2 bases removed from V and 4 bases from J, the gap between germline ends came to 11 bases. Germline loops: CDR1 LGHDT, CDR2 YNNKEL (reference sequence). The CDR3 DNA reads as TGTGCCAGCAGCCAAAATGCAGGACCCTATGGCTACACCTTC. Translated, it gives CASSQNAGPYGYTF.

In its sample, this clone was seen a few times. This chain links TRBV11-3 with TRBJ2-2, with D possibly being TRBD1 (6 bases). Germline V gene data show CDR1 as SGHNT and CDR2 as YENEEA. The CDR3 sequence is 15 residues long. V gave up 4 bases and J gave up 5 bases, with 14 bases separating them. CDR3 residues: CASSYRTVRTGELFF. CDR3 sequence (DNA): TGTGCCAGCAGCTATAGGACAGTCCGTACCGGGGAGCTGTTTTTT.

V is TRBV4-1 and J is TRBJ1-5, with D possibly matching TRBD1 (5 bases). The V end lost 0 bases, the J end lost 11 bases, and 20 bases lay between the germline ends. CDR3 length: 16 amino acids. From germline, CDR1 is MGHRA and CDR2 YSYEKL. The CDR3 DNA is TGCGCCAGCAGCCAAGACCCCGCAGGGACCCATTCGGCCCAGCATTTT. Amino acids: CASSQDPAGTHSAQHF.

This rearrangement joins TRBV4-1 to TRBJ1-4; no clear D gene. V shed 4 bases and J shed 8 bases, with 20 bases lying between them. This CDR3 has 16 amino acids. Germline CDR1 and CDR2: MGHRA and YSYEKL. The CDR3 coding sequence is TGCGCCAGCAGCCTAGACGGTTCGGACTTGTGGGAAAAACTGTTTTTT. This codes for CASSLDGSDLWEKLFF.

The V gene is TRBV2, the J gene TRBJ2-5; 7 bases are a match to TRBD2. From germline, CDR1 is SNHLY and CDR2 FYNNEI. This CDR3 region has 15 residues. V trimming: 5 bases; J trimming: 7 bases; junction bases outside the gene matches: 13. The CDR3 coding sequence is TGTGCCAGCAGTTCTCGGGGCCCCCCGGGGGGGACCCAGTACTTC. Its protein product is CASSSRGPPGGTQYF.

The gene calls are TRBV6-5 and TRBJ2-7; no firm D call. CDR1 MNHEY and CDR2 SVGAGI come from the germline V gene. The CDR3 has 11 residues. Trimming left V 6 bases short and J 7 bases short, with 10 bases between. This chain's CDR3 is CASSNRFEQYF. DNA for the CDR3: TGTGCCAGCAGCAATCGGTTTGAGCAGTACTTC.

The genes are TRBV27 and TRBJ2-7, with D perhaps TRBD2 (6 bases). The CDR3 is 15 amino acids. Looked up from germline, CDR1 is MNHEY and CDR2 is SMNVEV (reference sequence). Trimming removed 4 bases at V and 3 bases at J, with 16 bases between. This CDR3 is CASSSTGTLGYEQYF. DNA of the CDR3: TGTGCCAGCAGTTCAACCGGGACTTTGGGCTACGAGCAGTACTTC.

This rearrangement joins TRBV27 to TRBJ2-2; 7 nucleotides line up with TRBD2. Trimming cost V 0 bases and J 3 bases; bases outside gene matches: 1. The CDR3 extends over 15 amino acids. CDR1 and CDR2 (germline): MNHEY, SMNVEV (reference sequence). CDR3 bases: TGTGCCAGCAGTTTATCTCGGGGGGACACCGGGGAGCTGTTTTTT. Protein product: CASSLSRGDTGELFF.

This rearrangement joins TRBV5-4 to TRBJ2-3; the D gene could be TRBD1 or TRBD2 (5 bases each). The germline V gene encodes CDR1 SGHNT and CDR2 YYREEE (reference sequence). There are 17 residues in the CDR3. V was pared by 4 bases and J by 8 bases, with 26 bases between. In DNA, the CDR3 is TGTGCCAGCAGCGCTGGGGGTGGCTATTATTCGTCAGGTACGCAGTATTTT. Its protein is CASSAGGGYYSSGTQYF.

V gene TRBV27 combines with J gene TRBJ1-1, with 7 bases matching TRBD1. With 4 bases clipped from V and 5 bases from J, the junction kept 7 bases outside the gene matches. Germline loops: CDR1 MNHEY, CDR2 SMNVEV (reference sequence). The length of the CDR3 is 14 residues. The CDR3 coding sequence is TGTGCCAGCAGTTCACCGACAGGGAGTACTGAAGCTTTCTTT. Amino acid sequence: CASSSPTGSTEAFF.

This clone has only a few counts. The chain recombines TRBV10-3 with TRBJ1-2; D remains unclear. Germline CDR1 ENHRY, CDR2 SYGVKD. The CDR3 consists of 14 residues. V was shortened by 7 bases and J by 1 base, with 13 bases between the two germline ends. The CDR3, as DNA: TGTGCCATCACTCCTGGTAGCGTTAACTATGGCTACACCTTC. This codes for CAITPGSVNYGYTF.

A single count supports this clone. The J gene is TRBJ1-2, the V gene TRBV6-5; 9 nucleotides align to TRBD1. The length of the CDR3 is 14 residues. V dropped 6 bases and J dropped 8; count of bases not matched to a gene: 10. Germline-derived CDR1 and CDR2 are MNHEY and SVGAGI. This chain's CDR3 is CASSPLGQGTGYTF. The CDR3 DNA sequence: TGTGCCAGCAGCCCACTGGGACAGGGAACCGGCTACACCTTC.

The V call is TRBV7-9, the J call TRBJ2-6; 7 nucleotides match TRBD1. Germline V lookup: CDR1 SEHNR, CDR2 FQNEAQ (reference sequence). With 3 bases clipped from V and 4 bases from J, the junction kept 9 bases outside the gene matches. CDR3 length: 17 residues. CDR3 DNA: TGTGCCAGCAGCTTTAGACAGGGTTCGGTCGGGGCCAACGTCCTGACTTTC. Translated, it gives CASSFRQGSVGANVLTF.

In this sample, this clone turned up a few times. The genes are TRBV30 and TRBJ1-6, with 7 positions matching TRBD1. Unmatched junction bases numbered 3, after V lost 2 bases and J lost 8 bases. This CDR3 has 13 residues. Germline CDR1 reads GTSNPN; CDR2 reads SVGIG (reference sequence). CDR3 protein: CAWSLDRDSPLHF. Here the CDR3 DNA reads TGTGCCTGGAGTCTAGACAGGGATTCACCCCTCCACTTT.

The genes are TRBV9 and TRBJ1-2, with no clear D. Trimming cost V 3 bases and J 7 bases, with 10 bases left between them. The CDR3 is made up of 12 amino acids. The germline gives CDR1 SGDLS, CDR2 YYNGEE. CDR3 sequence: CASSEGLSGYTF. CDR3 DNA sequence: TGTGCCAGCAGCGAGGGTCTAAGTGGCTACACCTTC.

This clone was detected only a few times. The CDR3 nucleotides are TGTGCCAGCAATATCCGGGACAGGTTTAGCAATCAGCCCCAGCATTTT. Its protein product is CASNIRDRFSNQPQHF. The rearrangement joins TRBV2 to TRBJ1-5; 8 nucleotides line up with TRBD1. This CDR3 has 16 amino acids. V was clipped by 7 bases and J by 0 bases; unmatched bases: 8. Germline CDR1 and CDR2: SNHLY and FYNNEI.

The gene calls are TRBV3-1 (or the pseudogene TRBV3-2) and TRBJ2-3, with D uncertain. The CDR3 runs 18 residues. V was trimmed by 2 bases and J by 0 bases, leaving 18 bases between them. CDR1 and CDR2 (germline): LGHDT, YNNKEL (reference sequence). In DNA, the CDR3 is TGTGCCAGCAGCCAATTAGGTTTTCCTACTGCTAGCACAGATACGCAGTATTTT. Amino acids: CASSQLGFPTASTDTQYF.

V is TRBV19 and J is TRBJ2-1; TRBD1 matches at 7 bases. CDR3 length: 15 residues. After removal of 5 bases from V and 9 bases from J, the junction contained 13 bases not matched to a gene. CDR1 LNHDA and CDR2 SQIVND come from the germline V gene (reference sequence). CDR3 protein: CASSPDRDWLGEQFF. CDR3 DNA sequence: TGTGCCAGTAGTCCAGACAGGGATTGGCTAGGTGAGCAGTTCTTC.

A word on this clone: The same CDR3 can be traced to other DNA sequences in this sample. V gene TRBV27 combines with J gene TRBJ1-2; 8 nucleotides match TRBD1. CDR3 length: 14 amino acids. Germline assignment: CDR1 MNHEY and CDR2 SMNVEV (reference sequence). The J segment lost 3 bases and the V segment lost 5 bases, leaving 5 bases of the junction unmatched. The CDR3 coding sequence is TGTGCCAGCAGTCCGAGGACAGGGTACTATGGCTACACCTTC. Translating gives CASSPRTGYYGYTF.

The CDR3 bases are TGTGCCAGCAGTTTATCGGGACAGGAGCCCTTGGGCTACACCTTC. Protein sequence: CASSLSGQEPLGYTF. V usage is TRBV27 and J usage is TRBJ1-2; 8 bases are a match to TRBD1. V lost 0 bases, J lost 8 bases, and 8 bases stayed unmatched. The length of the CDR3 is 15 residues. The germline V gene encodes CDR1 MNHEY and CDR2 SMNVEV (reference sequence).

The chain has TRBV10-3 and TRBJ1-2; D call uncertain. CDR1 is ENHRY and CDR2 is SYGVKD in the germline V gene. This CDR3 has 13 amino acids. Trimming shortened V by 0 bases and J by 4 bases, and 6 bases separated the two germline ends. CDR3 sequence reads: CAISESPGYGYTF. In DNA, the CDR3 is TGTGCCATCAGTGAGTCCCCAGGCTATGGCTACACCTTC.

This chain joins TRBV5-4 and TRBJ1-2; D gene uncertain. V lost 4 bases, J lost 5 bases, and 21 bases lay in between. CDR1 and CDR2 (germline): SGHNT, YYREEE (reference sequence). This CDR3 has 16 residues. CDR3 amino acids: CASSEGGRVEWYGYTF. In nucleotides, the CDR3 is TGTGCCAGCAGCGAAGGAGGACGTGTCGAATGGTATGGCTACACCTTC.

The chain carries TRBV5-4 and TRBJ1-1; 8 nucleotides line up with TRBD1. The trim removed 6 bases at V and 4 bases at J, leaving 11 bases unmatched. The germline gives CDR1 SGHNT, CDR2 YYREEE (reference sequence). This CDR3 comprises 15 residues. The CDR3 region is CASNNGQGGGTEAFF. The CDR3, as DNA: TGTGCCAGCAACAATGGACAGGGTGGGGGCACTGAAGCTTTCTTT.